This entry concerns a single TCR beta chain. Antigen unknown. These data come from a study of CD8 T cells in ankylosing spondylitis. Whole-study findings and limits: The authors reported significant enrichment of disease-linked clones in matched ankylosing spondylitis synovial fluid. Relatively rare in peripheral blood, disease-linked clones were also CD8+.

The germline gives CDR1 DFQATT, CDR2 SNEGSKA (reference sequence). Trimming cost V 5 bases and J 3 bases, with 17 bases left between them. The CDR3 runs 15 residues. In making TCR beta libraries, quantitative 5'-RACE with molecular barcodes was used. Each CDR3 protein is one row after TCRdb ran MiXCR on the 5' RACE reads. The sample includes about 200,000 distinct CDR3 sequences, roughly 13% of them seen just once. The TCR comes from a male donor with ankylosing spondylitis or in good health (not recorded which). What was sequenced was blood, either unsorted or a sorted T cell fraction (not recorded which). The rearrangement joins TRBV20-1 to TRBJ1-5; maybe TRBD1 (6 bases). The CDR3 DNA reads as TGCAGTGCTCCCCGGGACACTAAAGCCAATCAGCCCCAGCATTTT. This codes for CSAPRDTKANQPQHF.